The sequence of this T cell receptor beta chain was determined in a study of cytomegalovirus exposure and HLA in healthy donors. The CDR3 is made up of 15 amino acids. Per germline, CDR1 LNHDA and CDR2 SQIVND (reference sequence). The germline V and J ends were trimmed by 3 bases and 5 bases, with 13 bases remaining between them. Findings and caveats of the study: With high specificity and sensitivity, the classifier reportedly diagnosed cytomegalovirus status. Later, an analysis found that TCR clusters from the first cohort tended to co-occur in the 95 to 150 validation repertoires. According to the study, roughly 160 TCR beta chains were cytomegalovirus-associated.

TCRdb's copy holds only in-frame clones and misses some; the assay was immunoSEQ multiplex PCR. The sample lists 200,000 to 300,000 clones; 90% were seen once. Worth noting for this clone: The antigen is undetermined.

The validation cohort, a group of more than 95 subjects, included the donors and was separate from the approximately 680-subject first cohort. This sequence originates from a woman aged 30 to 39 in good health and CMV-seronegative. J is TRBJ1-4 and V is TRBV19, with D perhaps matching TRBD1 (5 bases). The sequencing input was PBMCs. The CDR3 sequence: CASSIGGSQNEKLFF. In nucleotides, the CDR3 is TGTGCCAGTAGTATTGGGGGTAGCCAGAATGAAAAACTGTTTTTT.